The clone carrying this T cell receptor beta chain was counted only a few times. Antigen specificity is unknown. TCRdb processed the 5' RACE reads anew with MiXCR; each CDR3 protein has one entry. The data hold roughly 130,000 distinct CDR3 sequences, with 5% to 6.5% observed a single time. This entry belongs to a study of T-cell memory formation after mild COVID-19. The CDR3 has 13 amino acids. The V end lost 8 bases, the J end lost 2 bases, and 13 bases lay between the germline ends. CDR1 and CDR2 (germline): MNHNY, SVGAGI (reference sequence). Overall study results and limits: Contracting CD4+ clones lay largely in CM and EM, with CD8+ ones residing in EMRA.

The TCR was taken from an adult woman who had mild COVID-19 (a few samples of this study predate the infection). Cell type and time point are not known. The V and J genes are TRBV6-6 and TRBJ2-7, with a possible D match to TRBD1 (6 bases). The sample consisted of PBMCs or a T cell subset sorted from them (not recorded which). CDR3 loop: CASQQGNTYEQYF. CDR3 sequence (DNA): TGTGCCAGCCAACAGGGAAACACCTACGAGCAGTACTTC.